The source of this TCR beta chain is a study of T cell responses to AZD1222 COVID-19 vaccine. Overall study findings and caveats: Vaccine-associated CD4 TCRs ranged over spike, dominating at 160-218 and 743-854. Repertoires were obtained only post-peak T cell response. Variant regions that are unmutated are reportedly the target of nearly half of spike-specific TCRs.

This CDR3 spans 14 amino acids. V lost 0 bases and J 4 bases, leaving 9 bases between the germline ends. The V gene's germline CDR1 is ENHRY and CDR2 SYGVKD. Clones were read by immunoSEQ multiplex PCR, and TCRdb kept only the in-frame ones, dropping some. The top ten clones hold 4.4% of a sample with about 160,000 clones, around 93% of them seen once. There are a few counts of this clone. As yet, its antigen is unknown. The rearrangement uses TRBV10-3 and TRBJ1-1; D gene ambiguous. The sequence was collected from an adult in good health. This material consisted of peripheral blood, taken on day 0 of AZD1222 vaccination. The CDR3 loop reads CAISESPGLTEAFF. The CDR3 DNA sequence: TGTGCCATCAGTGAGTCTCCCGGGCTCACTGAAGCTTTCTTT.